This is a list of T cell receptor beta chains from one sample in a study of cytomegalovirus exposure and HLA in healthy donors. Using immunoSEQ multiplex PCR, the repertoire was profiled, and TCRdb retains in-frame clones only, with some absent. This sample has 130,000 to 150,000 clones, with about two thirds found just once. The source material was PBMCs. The receptors derive from a woman younger than 30 in good health and CMV-seronegative. Each CDR3 is given with its conserved first and last residue. Fields, in order: J gene, D gene, V gene, clone size, CDR3 DNA, CDR3 protein. The D gene is left open where the match is weak. Not every row has a clone size; where given, it reads once, few, many or a size class.

j_gene: TRBJ2-5; d_gene: TRBD1; v_gene: TRBV5-1; abundance: .; CDR3nt: TGCGCCAGCAGCTTGGGGGACAGGAGACAAGAGACCCAGTACTTC; CDR3aa: CASSLGDRRQETQYF
j_gene: TRBJ2-1; d_gene: TRBD2; v_gene: TRBV7-9; abundance: .; CDR3nt: TGTGCCAACAGCCTAAGCGGGAGGTTGGCGAATGAGCAGTTCTTC; CDR3aa: CANSLSGRLANEQFF
j_gene: TRBJ2-3; d_gene: TRBD2; v_gene: TRBV14; abundance: few; CDR3nt: TGTGCCAGCAGCCAAGTTTTCCAGCGGGGAACAGATACGCAGTATTTT; CDR3aa: CASSQVFQRGTDTQYF
j_gene: TRBJ1-5; d_gene: .; v_gene: TRBV2; abundance: .; CDR3nt: TGTGCCAGCAGTGTATATAGCAATCAGCCCCAGCATTTT; CDR3aa: CASSVYSNQPQHF
j_gene: TRBJ2-5; d_gene: TRBD2; v_gene: TRBV7-2; abundance: .; CDR3nt: TGTGCCAGCAGCTTAGCCGGGACTAGCGGGAAAGAGACCCAGTACTTC; CDR3aa: CASSLAGTSGKETQYF
j_gene: TRBJ2-2; d_gene: .; v_gene: TRBV29-1; abundance: .; CDR3nt: TGCAGCGTTGACGGTATTACGGGACTCCCACCCACCGGGGAGCTGTTTTTT; CDR3aa: CSVDGITGLPPTGELFF
j_gene: TRBJ2-1; d_gene: .; v_gene: TRBV10-3; abundance: few; CDR3nt: TGTGCCATCAGTGAGACTAGCCCGGGTGAGCAGTTCTTC; CDR3aa: CAISETSPGEQFF
j_gene: TRBJ1-2; d_gene: TRBD1; v_gene: TRBV27; abundance: .; CDR3nt: TGTGCCAGCAGTTTCGGGGGGACAGGGCTCGGGGGCTACACCTTC; CDR3aa: CASSFGGTGLGGYTF
j_gene: TRBJ2-7; d_gene: TRBD1; v_gene: TRBV7-9; abundance: .; CDR3nt: TGTGCCAGCAGCCCACGACAGGGCTCCTACGAGCAGTACTTC; CDR3aa: CASSPRQGSYEQYF
j_gene: TRBJ2-2; d_gene: .; v_gene: TRBV30; abundance: .; CDR3nt: TGTGCCTGGAGTCGGGTGAACACCGGGGAGCTGTTTTTT; CDR3aa: CAWSRVNTGELFF
j_gene: TRBJ2-1; d_gene: TRBD1; v_gene: TRBV10-1; abundance: .; CDR3nt: TGCGCCAGCAGCCCCACACCTCCCGGGACAGGGGATGAGCAATTCTTC; CDR3aa: CASSPTPPGTGDEQFF
j_gene: TRBJ1-6; d_gene: .; v_gene: TRBV7-8; abundance: .; CDR3nt: TGTGCCAGCAGCCCCCGAGACAGCTCCTATAATTCACCCCTCCACTTT; CDR3aa: CASSPRDSSYNSPLHF
j_gene: TRBJ1-1; d_gene: TRBD1; v_gene: TRBV11-2; abundance: .; CDR3nt: TGTGCCAGCAGCGTCAGGACAGGGGGCGATCCTGAAGCTTTCTTT; CDR3aa: CASSVRTGGDPEAFF
j_gene: TRBJ2-1; d_gene: TRBD2; v_gene: TRBV9; abundance: few; CDR3nt: TGTGCCAGCAGCCCTGTAACCCCTAGCGGGGAATACAATGAGCAGTTCTTC; CDR3aa: CASSPVTPSGEYNEQFF
j_gene: TRBJ2-2; d_gene: TRBD2; v_gene: TRBV11-2; abundance: .; CDR3nt: TGTGCCAGTAAGCACAGAGGACTAGCGGATATCACCGGGGAGCTGTTTTTT; CDR3aa: CASKHRGLADITGELFF
j_gene: TRBJ1-1; d_gene: .; v_gene: TRBV6-4; abundance: few; CDR3nt: TGTGCCAGCAGTGAATCGACAGAGAACACTGAAGCTTTCTTT; CDR3aa: CASSESTENTEAFF
j_gene: TRBJ2-5; d_gene: .; v_gene: TRBV19; abundance: .; CDR3nt: TGTGCCAGTAGTACGTACAGGGGGGGACTCCAAGAGACCCAGTACTTC; CDR3aa: CASSTYRGGLQETQYF
j_gene: TRBJ2-1; d_gene: .; v_gene: TRBV14; abundance: .; CDR3nt: TGTGCCAGCAGCCAAGATCTATCGGAGGTTCGGACCAATGAGCAGTTCTTC; CDR3aa: CASSQDLSEVRTNEQFF
j_gene: TRBJ2-7; d_gene: TRBD1; v_gene: TRBV6-5; abundance: .; CDR3nt: TGTGCCAGCAGTCCCCGGGACAGACCATACGAGCAGTACTTC; CDR3aa: CASSPRDRPYEQYF
j_gene: TRBJ2-7; d_gene: TRBD1; v_gene: TRBV27; abundance: once; CDR3nt: TGTGCCAGCAGTTTAACCCGAAACCCTGGACAGGGCTACGAGCAGTACTTC; CDR3aa: CASSLTRNPGQGYEQYF
j_gene: TRBJ2-4; d_gene: TRBD1; v_gene: TRBV28; abundance: once; CDR3nt: TGTGCCAGCAACGCCGGGACAGGGACGAACATTCAGTACTTC; CDR3aa: CASNAGTGTNIQYF
j_gene: TRBJ1-1; d_gene: .; v_gene: TRBV6-1; abundance: .; CDR3nt: TGTGCCAGCAGGACGGACTTGAACACTGAAGCTTTCTTT; CDR3aa: CASRTDLNTEAFF
j_gene: TRBJ1-2; d_gene: TRBD1; v_gene: TRBV4-3; abundance: .; CDR3nt: TGCGCCAGCAGCCAAGATGACAGGGGCTATGGCTACACCTTC; CDR3aa: CASSQDDRGYGYTF
j_gene: TRBJ2-3; d_gene: TRBD1; v_gene: TRBV5-1; abundance: .; CDR3nt: TGTGCCAGCAGCCTACAGGGGCCCGATACGCAGTATTTT; CDR3aa: CASSLQGPDTQYF
j_gene: TRBJ2-1; d_gene: .; v_gene: TRBV6-4; abundance: few; CDR3nt: TGTGCCAGCAGTGACAGGGTTCAGGGTGAGCAGTTCTTC; CDR3aa: CASSDRVQGEQFF
j_gene: TRBJ1-1; d_gene: TRBD1; v_gene: TRBV7-9; abundance: .; CDR3nt: TGTGCCAGCAGGGACAGGGGCCTCGGCACTGAAGCTTTCTTT; CDR3aa: CASRDRGLGTEAFF
j_gene: TRBJ2-3; d_gene: TRBD2; v_gene: TRBV2; abundance: .; CDR3nt: TGTGCCAGCCCGACTAGCGGGGGGTCAGGTACGCAGTATTTT; CDR3aa: CASPTSGGSGTQYF